The T cell receptor (beta chain) under discussion was sequenced for a study of T cells expressing NK-cell markers. A word on this clonotype: Its matching antigen is unknown.

General study results and limits: These clonotypes also led the CD3+CD56-NKG2C+ fraction in a handful of donors.

This CDR3 has 15 residues. From germline, CDR1 is DFQATT and CDR2 SNEGSKA (reference sequence). Reanalyzing the 5' RACE reads, TCRdb keeps one entry per CDR3 protein, without DNA. The listing contains about 390,000 distinct CDR3 sequences. The clonotype originates from a woman in her fifties or sixties in good health. The chain has TRBV20-1 and TRBJ2-3; TCRdb's assignment of TRBD1 cannot be checked, as there is no DNA. Sequencing input: blood T cells: a sorted CD56 or NKG2C T cell subset, CD4+ or CD8+ T cells, or bulk PBMC T cells (not recorded which). The CDR3 sequence: CSAREARTSTDTQYF.